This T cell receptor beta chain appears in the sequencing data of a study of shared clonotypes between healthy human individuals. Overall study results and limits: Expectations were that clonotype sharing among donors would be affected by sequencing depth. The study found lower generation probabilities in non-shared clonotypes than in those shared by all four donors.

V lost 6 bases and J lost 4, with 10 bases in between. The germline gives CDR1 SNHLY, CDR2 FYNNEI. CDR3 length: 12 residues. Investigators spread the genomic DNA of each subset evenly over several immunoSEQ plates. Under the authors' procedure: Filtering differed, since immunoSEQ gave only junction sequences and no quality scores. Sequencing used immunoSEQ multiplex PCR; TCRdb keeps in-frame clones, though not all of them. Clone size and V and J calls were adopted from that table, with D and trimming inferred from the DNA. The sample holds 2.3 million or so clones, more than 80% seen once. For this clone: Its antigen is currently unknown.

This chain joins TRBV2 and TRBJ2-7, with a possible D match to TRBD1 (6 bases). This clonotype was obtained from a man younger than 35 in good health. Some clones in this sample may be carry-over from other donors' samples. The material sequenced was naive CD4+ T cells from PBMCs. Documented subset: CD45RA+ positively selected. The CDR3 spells CASSTQGYEQYF. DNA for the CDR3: TGTGCCAGCAGCACACAGGGATACGAGCAGTACTTC.